This T cell receptor (beta chain) was captured in a study of blood T cell repertoires in COVID-19. Only a few counts were recorded for this clone. Assay: immunoSEQ multiplex PCR; the TCRdb copy retains only in-frame clones and omits some. There are 60,000 to 65,000 clones in the sample; around four fifths occur only once, and 14% lies in the top ten. The V gene's germline CDR1 is MGHDK and CDR2 SYGVNS. The CDR3 has 12 amino acids. V lost 6 bases and J 6 bases, leaving 11 bases between the germline ends. The genes are TRBV25-1 and TRBJ1-2; D is possibly TRBD1 (6 bases). The TCR was taken from a man in his 60s with COVID-19, enrolled during active disease. Sequencing used peripheral blood. The CDR3 protein is CASSGNRDGYTF. The CDR3, as DNA: TGTGCCAGCAGCGGTAACAGGGATGGCTACACCTTC.